What follows are 24 T cell receptor beta chains derived from one specimen sequenced in a study of blood T cell repertoires in COVID-19. Measured with immunoSEQ multiplex PCR; TCRdb has only the in-frame clones, and not every one. The sample consists of around 300,000 clones, around 90% of them appearing once. The sample taken for sequencing was peripheral blood. These receptors originate from a woman aged 40 to 50 with COVID-19, enrolled during active disease.

The chain joins TRBV5-1 to TRBJ2-2, with D tentatively TRBD2 (5 bases). The CDR3 length is 15 residues. V lost 0 bases to trimming and J lost 6 bases, with 12 bases between them. CDR1 is SGHRS and CDR2 is YFSETQ in the germline V gene. The DNA for the CDR3 is TGCGCCAGCAGCTTGGGAACAACGGACTCCGGGGAGCTGTTTTTT. Translated: CASSLGTTDSGELFF.

This rearrangement joins TRBV7-2 to TRBJ1-5; 7 nucleotides align to TRBD1. Germline CDR1 reads SGHTA; CDR2 reads FQGNSA. V lost 8 bases to trimming and J lost 5 bases; unmatched junction nucleotides: 6. This CDR3 has 13 amino acids. In nucleotides, the CDR3 is TGTGCCAGCTCAGGGCAGGGGGATCAGCCCCAGCATTTT. This encodes CASSGQGDQPQHF.

The genes are TRBV5-1 and TRBJ2-6; the D gene is possibly TRBD1 (6 bases). The CDR3 runs to 15 residues. The germline V and J ends were trimmed by 1 base and 2 bases, with 7 bases remaining between them. Germline V gene lookup returns CDR1 SGHRS and CDR2 YFSETQ. In DNA form, the CDR3 reads TGCGCCAGCAGCTTGACAGGGACTGGGGCCAACGTCCTGACTTTC. Translated: CASSLTGTGANVLTF.

This clone has more than one count but fewer than ten. The rearrangement links TRBV11-2 to TRBJ1-6; TRBD1 might be the D (6 bases). V lost 5 bases and J lost 4, with 18 bases in between. The germline CDR1 and CDR2 sequences are SGHAT and FQNNGV. The CDR3 loop spans 17 amino acids. The CDR3 protein is CASSHWVKGTYNSPLHF. CDR3 nucleotide sequence: TGTGCCAGCAGCCACTGGGTGAAAGGGACATATAATTCACCCCTCCACTTT.

In DNA, the CDR3 is TGCGCCAGCAGTCCCTCGGACTTTTCCTACGAGCAGTACTTC. Translating it yields CASSPSDFSYEQYF. The rearrangement joins TRBV5-1 to TRBJ2-7; the D gene is possibly TRBD2 (5 bases). V lost 5 bases and J lost 1, with 13 bases in between. CDR3 size: 14 residues. Germline V gene sequence: CDR1 SGHRS, CDR2 YFSETQ.

The gene calls are TRBV28 and TRBJ1-5; 8 nucleotides line up with TRBD1. The CDR3 consists of 13 residues. V trimming: 7 bases; J trimming: 7 bases; junction bases outside the gene matches: 6. CDR1 is MDHEN, CDR2 SYDVKM, per germline. The CDR3 here is CASTLTGEQPQHF. CDR3 coding DNA: TGTGCCAGCACCTTGACAGGGGAACAGCCCCAGCATTTT.

The chain has TRBV9 and TRBJ2-1, with 8 bases lining up with TRBD2. Germline V gives CDR1 SGDLS, CDR2 YYNGEE. This CDR3 is 18 amino acids long. Trimming took 3 bases from V and 0 from J; bases not matched to a gene: 11. Here the CDR3 reads CASSGEQTSASSYNEQFF. DNA for the CDR3: TGTGCCAGCAGCGGAGAACAGACTAGCGCGAGCTCCTACAATGAGCAGTTCTTC.

CDR3 in DNA: TGTGCCAGCAGTTCCGGACAGGGAGGTTGGAGCAATCAGCCCCAGCATTTT. It encodes CASSSGQGGWSNQPQHF. This chain connects TRBV28 to TRBJ1-5; the match to TRBD1 covers 8 bases. This CDR3 contains 17 residues. Germline V CDR1 and CDR2: MDHEN, SYDVKM. J gave up 1 base and V 4 bases, and 9 bases lay outside the gene matches.

The chain combines TRBV4-3 with TRBJ2-3; D gene uncertain. CDR3 length equals 14 residues. V dropped 2 bases and J dropped 0 bases, with 6 bases sitting between them. The germline V gene encodes CDR1 LGHNA and CDR2 YSLEER. In nucleotides, the CDR3 is TGCGCCAGCAGCCAACGACATAGCACAGATACGCAGTATTTT. Its protein is CASSQRHSTDTQYF.

This chain uses TRBV19 with TRBJ2-2; 10 bases match TRBD2. The J segment lost 4 bases and the V segment lost 4 bases, leaving 9 bases of the junction unmatched. Germline values: CDR1 LNHDA, CDR2 SQIVND (reference sequence). The CDR3 covers 17 residues. CDR3: CASSNSSGRVSTGELFF. In nucleotides, the CDR3 is TGTGCCAGTAGTAACTCTAGCGGGAGAGTGAGCACCGGGGAGCTGTTTTTT.

This rearrangement joins TRBV7-6 to TRBJ2-7; no definite D call. Germline V gene sequence: CDR1 SGHVS, CDR2 FNYEAQ. Trimming pared 3 bases from V and 3 bases from J, leaving 9 bases between. The CDR3 length is 13 residues. CDR3 amino acids: CASSLGRNYEQYF. The CDR3 region has the DNA TGTGCCAGCAGCTTGGGCAGGAACTACGAGCAGTACTTC.

The J gene is TRBJ2-5, the V gene TRBV5-4, with no clear D. The germline V gene has CDR1 SGHNT and CDR2 YYREEE (reference sequence). This CDR3 region has 13 residues. V dropped 2 bases and J dropped 2 bases, with 7 bases sitting between them. CDR3 sequence: CASSLDRQETQYF. The CDR3 nucleotides are TGTGCCAGCAGCTTAGATCGGCAAGAGACCCAGTACTTC.

V usage is TRBV9 and J usage is TRBJ2-4; D not resolved. V was pared by 0 bases and J by 8 bases, with 9 bases between. Germline V gene data show CDR1 as SGDLS and CDR2 as YYNGEE. The CDR3 runs 13 residues. CDR3 sequence (DNA): TGTGCCAGCAGCGTAGGTCTACCGGACATTCAGTACTTC. This gives the protein CASSVGLPDIQYF.

The chain links TRBV27 to TRBJ1-4; TRBD1 matches 10 bases. Germline CDR1 MNHEY, CDR2 SMNVEV (reference sequence). J gave up 14 bases and V 2 bases, and 14 bases lay outside the gene matches. The CDR3 runs 16 residues. The CDR3 reads CASSLTVGQGNVGLFF. CDR3 coding DNA: TGTGCCAGCAGTTTAACGGTGGGACAGGGGAATGTGGGGCTGTTTTTT.

V is TRBV20-1 and J is TRBJ2-7; TRBD1 might be the D (5 bases). The CDR3 totals 13 residues. Germline V gene sequence: CDR1 DFQATT, CDR2 SNEGSKA (reference sequence). The V gene lost 3 bases and the J gene lost 7 bases, with 16 bases spanning the gap. The CDR3 sequence is CSASSTAAGEQYF. The CDR3 nucleotides read TGCAGTGCTAGTTCGACAGCAGCCGGGGAGCAGTACTTC.

The J gene is TRBJ1-1, the V gene TRBV9; 9 bases align to TRBD1. Per germline, CDR1 SGDLS and CDR2 YYNGEE. The CDR3 runs 16 residues. After removal of 4 bases from V and 2 bases from J, the junction contained 9 bases not matched to a gene. The CDR3 coding sequence is TGTGCCAGCAGCAAAGGGCCGGGACAGGGAAACACTGAAGCTTTCTTT. It codes for CASSKGPGQGNTEAFF.

The J gene is TRBJ2-2, the V gene TRBV4-3; 8 bases map to TRBD1. CDR3 size: 17 residues. V was clipped by 0 bases and J by 5 bases; unmatched bases: 8. Germline CDR1 is LGHNA and CDR2 is YSLEER. For the CDR3, the DNA is TGCGCCAGCAGCCAAGAACGGGGACAGGCTGGGACCGGGGAGCTGTTTTTT. It codes for CASSQERGQAGTGELFF.

The chain uses TRBV3-1 (or the pseudogene TRBV3-2) and TRBJ2-1; 8 bases are a match to TRBD2. This CDR3 region has 16 residues. Germline values: CDR1 LGHDT, CDR2 YNNKEL (reference sequence). V was pared by 4 bases and J by 9 bases, with 14 bases of the junction left unmatched. In nucleotides, the CDR3 is TGTGCCAGCAGCCCCCCCGGGACTAGAGTCTCCATTGAGCAGTTCTTC. This codes for CASSPPGTRVSIEQFF.

This chain connects TRBV14 to TRBJ2-7, with a possible D match to TRBD1 (5 bases). The length of the CDR3 is 15 residues. Germline V gene sequence: CDR1 SGHDN, CDR2 FVKESK. Trimming took off 4 bases at V and 3 bases at J, with 16 bases between the two ends. The chain's CDR3 is CASSRWSSGHYEQYF. The CDR3 nucleotides read TGTGCCAGCAGCCGTTGGAGTTCAGGACACTACGAGCAGTACTTC. Together with reference TRBV14 and TRBJ2-7, the CDR3 gives the full variable domain: EAGVTQFPSHSVIEKGQTVTLRCDPISGHDNLYWYRRVMGKEIKFLLHFVKESKQDESGMPNNRFLAERTGGTYSTLKVQPAELEDSGVYFCASSRWSSGHYEQYFGPGTRLTVT.

V usage is TRBV28 and J usage is TRBJ2-7, with 8 bases identical to TRBD1. V gave up 4 bases and J gave up 2 bases; unmatched junction bases: 4. The CDR3 is 14 residues long. From germline, CDR1 is MDHEN and CDR2 SYDVKM. The CDR3 nucleotides are TGTGCCAGCAGTTCCGGGACAGGTACCTACGAGCAGTACTTC. This codes for CASSSGTGTYEQYF.

This chain links TRBV9 with TRBJ1-6; 9 bases line up with TRBD1. Germline CDR1 and CDR2: SGDLS and YYNGEE. The V and J ends lost 3 bases and 6 bases, in that order; junction bases with no gene match: 10. This CDR3 spans 17 amino acids. The CDR3 bases are TGTGCCAGCAGCGCCCGAGTCAAGGACAGGGGTAATTCACCCCTCCACTTT. Its protein is CASSARVKDRGNSPLHF.

The chain carries TRBV9 and TRBJ2-2; tentative D call: TRBD1 (5 bases). Trimming stripped 0 bases from V and 6 bases from J, with 6 bases between. This CDR3 has 13 amino acids. Per germline, CDR1 SGDLS and CDR2 YYNGEE. Here the CDR3 DNA reads TGTGCCAGCAGCGTAGGGGGCCCCGGGGAGCTGTTTTTT. Its translation: CASSVGGPGELFF.

This clone occurred once. The chain combines TRBV5-8 with TRBJ1-1; 8 nucleotides match TRBD1. Trimming removed 2 bases from V and 2 bases from J; junction bases left unmatched: 14. This CDR3 is built from 18 residues. Germline CDR1 reads SGHTS; CDR2 reads YDEGEE. This CDR3 is CASSFLRTAGGGNTEAFF. For the CDR3, the DNA is TGTGCCAGCAGCTTTTTGCGAACCGCAGGGGGCGGAAACACTGAAGCTTTCTTT.

V usage is TRBV19 and J usage is TRBJ2-3; the D gene is possibly TRBD2 (7 bases). Germline V lookup: CDR1 LNHDA, CDR2 SQIVND (reference sequence). The length of the CDR3 is 16 residues. Deletions cut 5 bases from V and 2 bases from J, with 17 bases between. The CDR3 region has the DNA TGTGCCAGTAGTCCGCGTTGGGGGGGGCCCACAGATACGCAGTATTTT. Translated, it gives CASSPRWGGPTDTQYF.